This T cell receptor (beta chain) appears in the sequencing data of a study of blood T cell repertoires in COVID-19. Data came from immunoSEQ multiplex PCR; TCRdb stores just in-frame clones and leaves some out. This table holds 85,000 to 110,000 clones, around 90% found once. The source material was peripheral blood. This TCR came from a human donor in a cohort sampled during active COVID-19.

This CDR3 reads CASANRGYEQYF. In DNA, the CDR3 is TGTGCCAGCGCCAACAGGGGCTACGAGCAGTACTTC. The rearrangement joins TRBV6-5 to TRBJ2-7, with 7 bases aligning to TRBD1. Germline CDR1 and CDR2: MNHEY and SVGAGI. There are 12 residues in the CDR3. V shed 8 bases and J 3 bases; nucleotides not matched to a gene: 4.